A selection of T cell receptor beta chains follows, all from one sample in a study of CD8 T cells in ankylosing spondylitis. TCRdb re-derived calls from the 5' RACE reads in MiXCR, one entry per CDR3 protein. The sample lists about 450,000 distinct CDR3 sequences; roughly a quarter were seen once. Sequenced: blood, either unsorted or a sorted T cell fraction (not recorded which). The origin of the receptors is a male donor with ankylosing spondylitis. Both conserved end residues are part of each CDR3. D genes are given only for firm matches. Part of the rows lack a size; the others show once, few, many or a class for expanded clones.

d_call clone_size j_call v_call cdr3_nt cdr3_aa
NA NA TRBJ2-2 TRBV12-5 TGTGCTAGTGGTTCCCCCGGAGGGAAGAACACCGGGGAGCTGTTTTTT CASGSPGGKNTGELFF
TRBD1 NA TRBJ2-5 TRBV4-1 TGCGCCAGCAGCACATACGGGACAGGGGAGACCCAGTACTTC CASSTYGTGETQYF
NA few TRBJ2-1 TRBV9 TGTGCCAGCAGCGTAGTGGCGGCGGTTTACAATGAGCAGTTCTTC CASSVVAAVYNEQFF
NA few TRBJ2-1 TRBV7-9 TGTGCCAGCAGCCTGAACCGGGACGACAATGAGCAGTTCTTC CASSLNRDDNEQFF
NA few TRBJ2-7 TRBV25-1 TGTGCCAGCAGTGAGGGGGGCCGAAACGAGCAGTACTTC CASSEGGRNEQYF
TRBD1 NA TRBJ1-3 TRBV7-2 TGTGCCAGCAGCCCAAACACAGGGGCTCGACCTGGAAACACCATATATTTT CASSPNTGARPGNTIYF
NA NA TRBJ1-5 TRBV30 TGTGCCTGGAGTGGAGGGACCAGCAATCAGCCCCAGCATTTT CAWSGGTSNQPQHF
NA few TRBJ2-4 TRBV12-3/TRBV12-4 TGTGCCAGCAGTTTCTCGTCTGCGGTAAACATTCAGTACTTC CASSFSSAVNIQYF
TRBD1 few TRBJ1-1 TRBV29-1 TGCAGCGTATCGACAGGGGTAGGGACTGAAGCTTTCTTT CSVSTGVGTEAFF
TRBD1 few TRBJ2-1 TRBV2 TGTGCCAGCAGTGTCGGACAGGGGGCCTACAATGAGCAGTTCTTC CASSVGQGAYNEQFF
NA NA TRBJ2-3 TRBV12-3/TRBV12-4 TGTGCCAGCAGTTTAGCGGTTGGGACAGATACGCAGTATTTT CASSLAVGTDTQYF
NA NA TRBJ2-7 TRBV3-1 TGTGCCAGCAGCCTCCGGGCCCAAGGATTGGAGCAGTACTTC CASSLRAQGLEQYF
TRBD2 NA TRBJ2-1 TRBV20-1 TGCAGTCCTGGTAGCGGGAGTGAGCAGTTCTTC CSPGSGSEQFF
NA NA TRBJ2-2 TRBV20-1 TGCAGTGCTAGAGATAAAAGGGGCACCGGGGAGCTGTTTTTT CSARDKRGTGELFF
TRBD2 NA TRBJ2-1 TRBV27 TGTGCCAGCAGTCCCCCTAGCGGGAGGGGCGCCTACAATGAGCAGTTCTTC CASSPPSGRGAYNEQFF